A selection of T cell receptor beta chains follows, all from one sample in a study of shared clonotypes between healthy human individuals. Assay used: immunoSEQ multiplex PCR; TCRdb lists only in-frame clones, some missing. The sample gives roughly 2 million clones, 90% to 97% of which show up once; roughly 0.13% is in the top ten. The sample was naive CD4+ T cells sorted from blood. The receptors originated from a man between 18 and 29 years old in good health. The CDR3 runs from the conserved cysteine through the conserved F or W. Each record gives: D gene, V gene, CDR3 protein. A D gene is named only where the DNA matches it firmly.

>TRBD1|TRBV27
CASSLFRDRGLSREMNTEAFF
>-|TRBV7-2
CASSLWAPETQYF
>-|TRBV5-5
CASSLPGSYGYTF
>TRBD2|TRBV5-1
CASSQWGEGGTSNQETQYF
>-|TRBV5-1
CASSLALGGNTEAFF
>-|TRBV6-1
CASSEANWTPEPETQYF
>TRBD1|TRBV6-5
CASSYGGQGAKNEQFF
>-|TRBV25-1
CASKGGRYTEAFF
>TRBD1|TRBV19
CASSRRTGSNEKLFF
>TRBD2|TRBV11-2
CASSLGTSGSRGEQYF
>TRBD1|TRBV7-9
CASSWTGGLVEKLFF
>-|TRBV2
CASSGPRGGPGSGANVLTF
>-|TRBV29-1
CSVGGVNYGYTF
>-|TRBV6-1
CASSENDYSDTQYF
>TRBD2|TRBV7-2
CASSLKPRLAGGEQYF
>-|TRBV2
CASQRVPPGLGEYEQYF
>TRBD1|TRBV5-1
CASRGFRDRTYEQYF
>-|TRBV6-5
CASSYHHTDTQYF
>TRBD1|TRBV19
CASSRPRGMNTEAFF
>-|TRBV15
CATSSANYGYTF
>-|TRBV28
CASSLAGMNTEAFF
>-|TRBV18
CASSPDTLSETQYF
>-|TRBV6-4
CASSVQGGQPQHF
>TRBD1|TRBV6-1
CASKGQGVYEQYF
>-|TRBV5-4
CASSFGLHSPLHF
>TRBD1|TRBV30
CAWNFQGASSYEQYF
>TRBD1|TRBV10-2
CASSEGDSYEQYF
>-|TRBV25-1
CASSEFGTYEQYF
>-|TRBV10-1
CASSQDRSYEQYF
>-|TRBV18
CASSPQGNEQYF
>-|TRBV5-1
CASSLGQTGELFF
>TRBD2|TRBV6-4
CASSQGLAITYNEQFF
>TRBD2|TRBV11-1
CASTPRLAVSIGANVLTF
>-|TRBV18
CASSPPLDPDDTQYF
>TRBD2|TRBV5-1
CASSSAGLAGGEQYF
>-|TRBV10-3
CATGAGTDSPLHF
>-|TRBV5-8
CASIAYIGNQPQHF
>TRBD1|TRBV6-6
CASRPGQFNTEAFF
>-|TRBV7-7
CASSPGLGAGRETQYF
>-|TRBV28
CASSLGQGSQPQHF
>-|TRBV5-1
CASSLGPGNTEAFF
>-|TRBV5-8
CASSPGPYNQPQHF
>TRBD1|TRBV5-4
CASSAGQSLNTEAFF
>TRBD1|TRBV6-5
CASSQTGAVPGYTF
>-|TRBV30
CAWSEGQRNTEAFF
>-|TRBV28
CASSTEGLQPQHF
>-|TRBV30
CAWSLLGRAQTDTQYF